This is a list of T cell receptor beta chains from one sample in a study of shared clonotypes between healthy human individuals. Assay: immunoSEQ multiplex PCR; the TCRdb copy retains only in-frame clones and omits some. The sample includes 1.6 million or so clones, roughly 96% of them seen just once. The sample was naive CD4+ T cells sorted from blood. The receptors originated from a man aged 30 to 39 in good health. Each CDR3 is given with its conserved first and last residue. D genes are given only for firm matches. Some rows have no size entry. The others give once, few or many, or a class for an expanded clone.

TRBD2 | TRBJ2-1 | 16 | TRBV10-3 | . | TGTGCCATCAGTGAGTCATCGGGGGGGGGCACGAATGAGCAGTTCTTC | CAISESSGGGTNEQFF
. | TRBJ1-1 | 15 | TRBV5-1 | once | TGCGCCAGCAGCTTGGGGTCTTACATGAACACTGAAGCTTTCTTT | CASSLGSYMNTEAFF
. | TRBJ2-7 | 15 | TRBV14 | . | TGTGCCAGCAGCCTGAGGGGGGTCAACTATGACGAGCAGTACTTC | CASSLRGVNYDEQYF
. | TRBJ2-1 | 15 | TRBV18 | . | TGTGCCAGCTCACCACTCGGCGGAACATACAATGAGCAGTTCTTC | CASSPLGGTYNEQFF
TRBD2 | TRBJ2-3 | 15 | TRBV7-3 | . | TGTGCCAGCAGCCCGGGGGGTGCGGGCGGGGGTACGCAGTATTTT | CASSPGGAGGGTQYF
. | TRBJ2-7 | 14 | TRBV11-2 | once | TGTGCCAGCAGCAAGGGACTCCTCTCCTACGAGCAGTACTTC | CASSKGLLSYEQYF
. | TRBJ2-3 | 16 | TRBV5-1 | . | TGCGCCAGCAGCTTGGGAAATACGGGGGGCACAGATACGCAGTATTTT | CASSLGNTGGTDTQYF
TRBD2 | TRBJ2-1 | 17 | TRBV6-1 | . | TGTGCCAGCAGTGACGGGGCGGGAGGGCGAATCTACAATGAGCAGTTCTTC | CASSDGAGGRIYNEQFF
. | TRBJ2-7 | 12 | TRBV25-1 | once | TGTGCTTGGTTTTCAGGGCAGTACGAGCAGTACTTC | CAWFSGQYEQYF
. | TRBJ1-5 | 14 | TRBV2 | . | TGTGCCAGCAGCCGGGCCAATAGCAATCAGCCCCAGCATTTT | CASSRANSNQPQHF
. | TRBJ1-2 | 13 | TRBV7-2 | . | TGTGCCAGCAGCTTAGTCCCGGACTATGGCTACACCTTC | CASSLVPDYGYTF
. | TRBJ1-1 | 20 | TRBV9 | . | TGTGCCAGCAGCCATACCACATGGGACCGAGTTAGTGGGGAAAACACTGAAGCTTTCTTT | CASSHTTWDRVSGENTEAFF
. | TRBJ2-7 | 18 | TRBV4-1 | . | TGCGCCAGCTCGCTTGGCCCTCGGACAGCATATACCCCCTACGAGCAGTACTTC | CASSLGPRTAYTPYEQYF
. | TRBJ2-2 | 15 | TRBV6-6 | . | TGTGCCAGCAGCCTCAACAGGGTACCGGCCGGGGAGCTGTTTTTT | CASSLNRVPAGELFF
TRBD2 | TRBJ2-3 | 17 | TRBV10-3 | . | TGTGCCATCACTGGAGGGACTAGCGGGAGAGGCACAGATACGCAGTATTTT | CAITGGTSGRGTDTQYF
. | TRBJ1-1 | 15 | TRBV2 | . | TGTGCCAGCAGTGCTGGACAGTCCCGGGGCACTGAAGCTTTCTTT | CASSAGQSRGTEAFF
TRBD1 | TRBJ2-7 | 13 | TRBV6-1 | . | TGTGCCAGCGCCACCGGGACAGCGTACGAGCAGTACTTC | CASATGTAYEQYF
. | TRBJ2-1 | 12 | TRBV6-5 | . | TGTGCCAGCAGTTACTTAGGACGAGAGCAGTTCTTC | CASSYLGREQFF
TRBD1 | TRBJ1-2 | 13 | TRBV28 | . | TGTGCCAGCAGTAGGACAGGGATCTATGGCTACACCTTC | CASSRTGIYGYTF
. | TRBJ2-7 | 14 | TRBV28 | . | TGTGCCAGCAGCCCTATAGGGAGTAACTACGAGCAGTACTTC | CASSPIGSNYEQYF
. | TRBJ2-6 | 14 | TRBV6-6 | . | TGTGCCAGCAGCCGGCCGGGTGGGGCCAACGTCCTGACTTTC | CASSRPGGANVLTF
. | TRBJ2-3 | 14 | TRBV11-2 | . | TGTGCCAGCAGCTTCACAGGAGGCACAGATACGCAGTATTTT | CASSFTGGTDTQYF
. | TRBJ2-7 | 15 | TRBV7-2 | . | TGTGCCAGCAGCTTCAGGCAGCGCCACTCCTACGAGCAGTACTTC | CASSFRQRHSYEQYF
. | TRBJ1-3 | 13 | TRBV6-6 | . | TGTGCCAGCAGTTACTCTGCTGGAAACACCATATATTTT | CASSYSAGNTIYF
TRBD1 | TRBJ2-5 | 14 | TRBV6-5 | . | TGTGCCAGCAGTTACTCGACAGGGCAAGAGACCCAGTACTTC | CASSYSTGQETQYF
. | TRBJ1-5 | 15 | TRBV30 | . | TGTGCCTGGCGCTCCTACGGAGCTCTCGGTCAGCCCCAGCATTTT | CAWRSYGALGQPQHF
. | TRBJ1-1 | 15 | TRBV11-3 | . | TGTGCCAGCAGCTCGCGTGGGAGTGGTGACACTGAAGCTTTCTTT | CASSSRGSGDTEAFF
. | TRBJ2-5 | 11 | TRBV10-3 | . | TGTGCCATCATAAAGGGCCGCGGACGGAACTTC | CAIIKGRGRNF
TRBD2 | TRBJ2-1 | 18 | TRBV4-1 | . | TGCGCCAGCAGCCAAGACGGGATGGGACTAGCGAACCTCAATGAGCAGTTCTTC | CASSQDGMGLANLNEQFF
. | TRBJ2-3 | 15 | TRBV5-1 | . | TGCGCCAGCAGCTTGACAGGGAGAGCGGCAGATACGCAGTATTTT | CASSLTGRAADTQYF
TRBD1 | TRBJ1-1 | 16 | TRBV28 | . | TGTGCCAGCAGCACCCCCCAGGGGGCGGTGAACACTGAAGCTTTCTTT | CASSTPQGAVNTEAFF
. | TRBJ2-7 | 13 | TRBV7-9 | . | TGTGCCAGCAGCTCGCTCCGGGAGAGGGAGCAGTACTTC | CASSSLREREQYF
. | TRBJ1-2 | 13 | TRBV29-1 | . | TGCAGCGTTGAGGGTAGGGCAGGGGATGGCTACACCTTC | CSVEGRAGDGYTF
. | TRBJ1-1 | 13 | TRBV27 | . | TGTGCCAGCAGGCCTCCGGCGAGTTCTGAAGCTTTCTTT | CASRPPASSEAFF
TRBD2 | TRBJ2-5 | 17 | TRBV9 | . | TGTGCCAGCAGCTTAGACGGTGCGGGAGGGGTAAAAGAGACCCAGTACTTC | CASSLDGAGGVKETQYF
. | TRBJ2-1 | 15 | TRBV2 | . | TGTGCCAGCAGTATACCGGGGCGCATAGACAATGAGCAGTTCTTC | CASSIPGRIDNEQFF
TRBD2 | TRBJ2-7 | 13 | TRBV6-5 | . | TGTGCCAGCAGCCGGACTAGTCGCTACGAGCAGTACTTC | CASSRTSRYEQYF
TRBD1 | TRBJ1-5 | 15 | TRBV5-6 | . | TGTGCCAGCAGCCTAGGACAGGGCGTGGGACAGCCCCAGCATTTT | CASSLGQGVGQPQHF
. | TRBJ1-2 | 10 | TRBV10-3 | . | TGTGCCATCAACCGGCCCTTTGAGACCTTC | CAINRPFETF
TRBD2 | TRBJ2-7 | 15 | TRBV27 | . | TGTGCCAGCAGTATGTACGGGAGGAAGACCTACGAGCAGTACTTC | CASSMYGRKTYEQYF
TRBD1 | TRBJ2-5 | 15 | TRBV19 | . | TGTGCCAGTAGTATCGCGGCAGGGGGTGGAAAGACCCAGTACTTC | CASSIAAGGGKTQYF
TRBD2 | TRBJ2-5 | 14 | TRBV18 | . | TGTGCCAGCTCCCCGCTAGCGGGAGGAGAGACCCAGTACTTC | CASSPLAGGETQYF
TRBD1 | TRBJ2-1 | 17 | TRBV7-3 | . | TGTGCCAGCAGCTTAAACCCAGGACAGGGCTCCTACAATGAGCAGTTCTTC | CASSLNPGQGSYNEQFF
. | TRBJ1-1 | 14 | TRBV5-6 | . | TGTGCCAGCAGCGCGGGACGTGGGTTGATTGAAGCTTTCTTT | CASSAGRGLIEAFF
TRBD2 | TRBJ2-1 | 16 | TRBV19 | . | TGTGCCAGTAGTACCAGACTAGCGGGAGGTTACAATGAGCAGTTCTTC | CASSTRLAGGYNEQFF
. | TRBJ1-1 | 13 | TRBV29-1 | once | TGCAGCGTTGCCTCCCAGGGTCTCCCTGAAGCTTTCTTT | CSVASQGLPEAFF